Listed below are T cell receptor beta chains from one sample, sequenced in a study of blood T cells in healthy people across ages. TCRdb redid the calling of the 5' RACE reads with MiXCR, one entry per CDR3 protein. This repertoire shows more than 500,000 distinct CDR3 sequences, about 29% found once; its top ten account for roughly 3.5%. Another study also made use of these data, one on T cells of mothers and their children.

Material for sequencing was blood. All receptors derive from a boy aged 2 to 9 in good health. CDR3s include the opening cysteine and the closing phenylalanine or tryptophan. The D gene is left open where the match is weak. Clone size is not always given. Where it is, it says once, few, many or a class for expanded clones.

>TRBJ1-3|-|few|TRBV2
CASSRDISGNTIYF
TGTGCCAGCAGCCGGGACATCTCTGGAAACACCATATATTTT
>TRBJ1-1|-|few|TRBV27
CASSLCLRDMMNTEAFF
TGTGCCAGCAGTTTATGCCTCAGGGATATGATGAACACTGAAGCTTTCTTT
>TRBJ2-3|TRBD2|few|TRBV9
CASSVASGRARETDTQYF
TGTGCCAGCAGCGTAGCCAGCGGGAGGGCCCGTGAGACAGATACGCAGTATTTT
>TRBJ2-5|TRBD2|-|TRBV5-1
CASSLRPSGGRGETQYF
TGCGCCAGCAGCTTGAGGCCTAGCGGGGGACGGGGAGAGACCCAGTACTTC
>TRBJ2-7|-|few|TRBV6-5
CASTDQFREQYF
TGTGCCAGCACGGACCAATTCCGCGAGCAGTACTTC
>TRBJ1-1|-|few|TRBV12-3/TRBV12-4
CASSLAGSIEAFF
TGTGCCAGCAGTTTAGCGGGGAGTATTGAAGCTTTCTTT
>TRBJ1-1|TRBD1|-|TRBV30
CAWRGQGRTEAFF
TGTGCCTGGAGGGGACAGGGAAGGACTGAAGCTTTCTTT
>TRBJ2-7|-|few|TRBV9
CASSVGRGDFSSGEQYF
TGTGCCAGCAGCGTAGGAAGAGGAGATTTCTCATCGGGCGAGCAGTACTTC
>TRBJ2-3|TRBD2|-|TRBV7-9
CASSPYVAGGHTDTQYF
TGTGCCAGCAGCCCCTATGTGGCGGGGGGACACACAGATACGCAGTATTTT
>TRBJ2-7|TRBD2|-|TRBV20-1
CSAREAGAYEQYF
TGCAGTGCTAGAGAAGCGGGAGCCTACGAGCAGTACTTC
>TRBJ2-1|TRBD1|few|TRBV2
CASSDDRESNEQFF
TGTGCCAGCAGTGATGACAGGGAGAGCAATGAGCAGTTCTTC
>TRBJ2-5|TRBD1|-|TRBV7-6
CASSSDLGRGETQYF
TGTGCCAGCAGCTCCGACCTTGGCAGGGGGGAGACCCAGTACTTC
>TRBJ2-1|TRBD1|-|TRBV5-4
CASIDREINNEQFF
TGTGCCAGCATTGACAGGGAAATCAACAATGAGCAGTTCTTC
>TRBJ2-5|TRBD2|-|TRBV12-3/TRBV12-4
CASSSIAGRGETQYF
TGTGCCAGCAGTTCTATAGCGGGGAGAGGAGAGACCCAGTACTTC
>TRBJ1-1|-|few|TRBV25-1
CASSELGGGKGSEAFF
TGTGCCAGCAGTGAATTGGGGGGGGGGAAAGGATCTGAAGCTTTCTTT
>TRBJ1-2|-|few|TRBV5-5
CASSLTELYGYTF
TGTGCCAGCAGCTTGACAGAGCTCTATGGCTACACCTTC
>TRBJ1-2|-|many|TRBV24-1
CATSDPDRITMGYTF
TGTGCCACCAGTGATCCCGACAGGATAACTATGGGCTACACCTTC
>TRBJ1-1|-|-|TRBV30
CAWNLGTGTEAFF
TGTGCCTGGAATTTGGGGACGGGCACTGAAGCTTTCTTT
>TRBJ2-5|TRBD1|-|TRBV30
CAWSVPRPWTGERGTQYF
TGTGCCTGGAGTGTACCCCGGCCCTGGACAGGGGAAAGAGGGACCCAGTACTTC
>TRBJ2-3|-|-|TRBV5-1
CASSGDIWGDTQYF
TGCGCCAGCAGTGGGGACATTTGGGGAGATACGCAGTATTTT
>TRBJ2-1|TRBD2|-|TRBV2
CASSDRSGGPYNEQFF
TGTGCCAGCAGTGATCGTAGCGGGGGACCCTACAATGAGCAGTTCTTC
>TRBJ2-6|-|-|TRBV3-1
CASSQERGSGANVLTF
TGTGCCAGCAGCCAAGAGAGGGGCTCTGGGGCCAACGTCCTGACTTTC
>TRBJ2-2|-|once|TRBV29-1
CSVAGLKGNTGELFF
TGCAGCGTTGCCGGACTGAAGGGGAACACCGGGGAGCTGTTTTTT
>TRBJ1-2|TRBD1|few|TRBV12-3/TRBV12-4
CASSYTQSGTGEGYTF
TGTGCCAGCAGCTATACTCAATCCGGGACAGGGGAAGGCTACACCTTC
>TRBJ2-7|TRBD2|-|TRBV2
CASSPRLALPYEQYF
TGTGCCAGCAGCCCCCGACTAGCCCTCCCCTACGAGCAGTACTTC
>TRBJ2-1|TRBD1|-|TRBV11-2
CASSLGTGGGPYNEQFF
TGTGCCAGCAGCTTAGGGACAGGGGGTGGCCCCTACAATGAGCAGTTCTTC
>TRBJ2-3|TRBD2|-|TRBV12-3/TRBV12-4
CASTAGSTDTQYF
TGTGCCAGCACAGCGGGGAGCACAGATACGCAGTATTTT
>TRBJ2-7|-|few|TRBV6-1
CASSNHHRETYEQYF
TGTGCCAGCAGCAACCACCACAGGGAAACCTACGAGCAGTACTTC
>TRBJ2-7|TRBD2|few|TRBV5-1
CASKDSGRLDEQYF
TGCGCCAGCAAGGATAGCGGGAGACTAGACGAGCAGTACTTC
>TRBJ2-3|-|-|TRBV5-1
CASSLGQQADTQYF
TGCGCCAGCAGCTTGGGGCAGCAGGCAGATACGCAGTATTTT
>TRBJ2-3|TRBD2|-|TRBV20-1
CSARDAGGDTQYF
TGCAGTGCTAGAGACGCGGGAGGAGATACGCAGTATTTT
>TRBJ2-1|-|-|TRBV28
CASSHTGNEQFF
TGTGCCAGCAGCCATACAGGGAATGAGCAGTTCTTC
>TRBJ2-1|-|-|TRBV24-1
CATSDPMNEQFF
TGTGCCACCAGTGATCCCATGAATGAGCAGTTCTTC
>TRBJ2-3|-|-|TRBV29-1
CSVEDLRTDDPTTSTDTQYF
TGCAGCGTTGAAGATCTGAGGACGGATGACCCTACTACTAGCACAGATACGCAGTATTTT
>TRBJ2-6|-|few|TRBV7-9
CASSPAGSGANVLTF
TGTGCCAGCAGCCCGGCCGGCTCTGGGGCCAACGTCCTGACTTTC
>TRBJ1-3|-|few|TRBV15
CATPRVTGNTIYF
TGTGCCACCCCTAGGGTCACTGGAAACACCATATATTTT
>TRBJ2-3|-|-|TRBV6-6
CASSTRDTQYF
TGTGCCAGCAGTACTCGGGATACGCAGTATTTT
>TRBJ1-4|-|few|TRBV7-9
CASSLAGISATNEKLFF
TGTGCCAGCAGCTTAGCTGGGATTTCGGCAACTAATGAAAAACTGTTTTTT
>TRBJ1-2|-|few|TRBV7-9
CASSSSTAPNYGYTF
TGTGCCAGCAGCTCCTCAACAGCACCGAACTATGGCTACACCTTC
>TRBJ2-1|-|-|TRBV29-1
CSVLLGLGVDEQFF
TGCAGCGTTCTCCTGGGTCTCGGAGTCGATGAGCAGTTCTTC
>TRBJ2-2|-|-|TRBV10-2
CASSVTQLGPGELFF
TGCGCCAGCAGTGTGACCCAGTTGGGTCCCGGGGAGCTGTTTTTT
>TRBJ1-1|-|few|TRBV29-1
CSVRESAEAFF
TGCAGCGTAAGGGAATCCGCTGAAGCTTTCTTT
>TRBJ2-1|-|few|TRBV6-2/TRBV6-3
CASSYSRFHEQFF
TGTGCCAGCAGTTACTCCCGGTTCCATGAGCAGTTCTTC
>TRBJ2-2|TRBD2|few|TRBV12-3/TRBV12-4
CASSSIPTGFLAGGTGELFF
TGTGCCAGCAGTTCCATTCCGACAGGGTTTCTAGCGGGAGGCACCGGGGAGCTGTTTTTT
>TRBJ2-5|TRBD2|-|TRBV20-1
CSAGSGRAPASETQYF
TGCAGTGCAGGTAGCGGGAGGGCCCCTGCCAGCGAGACCCAGTACTTC
>TRBJ2-4|-|-|TRBV9
CASSVGVDGAKNIQYF
TGTGCCAGCAGCGTAGGCGTAGACGGGGCCAAAAACATTCAGTACTTC
>TRBJ2-3|TRBD1|-|TRBV7-2
CASTLTGGGDTQYF
TGTGCCAGCACCCTGACAGGGGGAGGGGATACGCAGTATTTT
>TRBJ2-3|TRBD2|few|TRBV5-1
CASRPGSGRVTDTQYF
TGCGCCAGCCGCCCTGGTAGCGGGAGGGTAACAGATACGCAGTATTTT
>TRBJ1-1|-|few|TRBV12-3/TRBV12-4
CASSLGRGGGYTEAFF
TGTGCCAGCAGTTTGGGCAGGGGCGGAGGTTACACTGAAGCTTTCTTT
>TRBJ1-2|-|-|TRBV20-1
CSAREEGGHYGYTF
TGCAGTGCTAGAGAAGAAGGAGGGCATTATGGCTACACCTTC
>TRBJ2-7|TRBD1|few|TRBV6-5
CAISDRATEEQYF
TGTGCCATCTCGGACAGGGCCACGGAGGAGCAGTACTTC
>TRBJ1-2|-|-|TRBV12-3/TRBV12-4
CASSLGLSTDYGYTF
TGTGCCAGCAGTTTGGGACTTTCGACGGACTATGGCTACACCTTC
>TRBJ2-7|TRBD1|-|TRBV15
CATSRQGAYEQYF
TGTGCCACCAGCAGACAGGGGGCCTACGAGCAGTACTTC